This record covers a single T cell receptor (beta chain). Antigen specificity is unknown. Germline-derived CDR1 and CDR2 are MNHEY and SVGAGI. CDR3 length: 15 residues. V lost 0 bases, J lost 7 bases, and 15 bases lay in between. Unique molecular identifiers featured in each of the TCR beta cDNA libraries. Each CDR3 protein is one row after TCRdb ran MiXCR on the PCR reads. The table shows about 820,000 distinct CDR3 sequences, with approximately 57% occurring only once. These data come from a study of post-analysis software for immune sequencing data. General study points: The authors found that F measure strongly co-clustered same-batch samples. Comparison of patients with controls showed a handful of TRBV segments more frequent in patients, TRBV5-6, TRBV5-1 and TRBV20-1 among them.

Sequenced input: blood. The chain has TRBV6-5 and TRBJ1-2, with D possibly being TRBD1 (5 bases). This clonotype originated in a girl aged 10-17 years with multiple sclerosis. Here the CDR3 reads CASSYSPRVVSGYTF. Here the CDR3 DNA reads TGTGCCAGCAGTTACTCTCCCAGGGTGGTGAGTGGCTACACCTTC.